Listed below are T cell receptor beta chains from one sample, sequenced in a study of blood T cell repertoires in COVID-19. The data were produced by immunoSEQ multiplex PCR, yet TCRdb's version contains in-frame clones alone and is incomplete. Here the sample spans under 300,000 clones, approximately 90% being singletons. Sequenced: PBMCs or T cells enriched from blood (not recorded which). The receptors originated from a human donor in a cohort exposed to, infected with or recovered from COVID-19 (not recorded which). The donor label of this sample is uncertain. Each CDR3 is given with its conserved first and last residue. Fields, in order: V gene, clone size, D gene, J gene, CDR3 protein, CDR3 DNA. A D gene is named only where the DNA matches it firmly. Clone size is not always given. Where it is, it says once, few, many or a class for expanded clones.

TRBV6-5	-	TRBD1	TRBJ2-1	CASRIDRGPYNEQFF	TGTGCCAGCAGGATTGACAGGGGCCCCTACAATGAGCAGTTCTTC
TRBV7-6	-	TRBD2	TRBJ2-7	CASSLGRTSAFYEQYF	TGTGCCAGCAGCTTAGGCCGGACTAGCGCCTTCTACGAGCAGTACTTC
TRBV2	-	-	TRBJ2-7	CASSPEGGEQYF	TGTGCCAGCAGTCCGGAGGGCGGTGAGCAGTACTTC
TRBV7-2	-	TRBD2	TRBJ2-5	CASSFRGSGGTETQYF	TGTGCCAGCAGCTTCCGGGGCAGCGGGGGGACAGAGACCCAGTACTTC
TRBV19	-	TRBD1	TRBJ2-7	CASSPISGTDFHYEQYF	TGTGCCAGTAGTCCCATCTCCGGGACAGATTTCCACTACGAGCAGTACTTC
TRBV2	-	TRBD1	TRBJ2-7	CASSDRTGVGEQYF	TGTGCCAGCAGTGATCGGACAGGGGTTGGCGAGCAGTACTTC
TRBV7-2	-	-	TRBJ1-1	CASSPRGRYTEAFF	TGTGCCAGCAGCCCCAGGGGACGGTACACTGAAGCTTTCTTT
TRBV28	-	TRBD1	TRBJ1-5	CASSFLGQGGTHSNQPQHF	TGTGCCAGCAGTTTCCTAGGACAGGGAGGAACGCATAGCAATCAGCCCCAGCATTTT
TRBV5-1	-	TRBD1	TRBJ1-6	CASSWGTGRYSPLHF	TGCGCCAGCAGCTGGGGGACAGGACGCTATTCACCCCTCCACTTT
TRBV9	-	TRBD2	TRBJ2-3	CASSVAPSGGTADTQYF	TGTGCCAGCAGCGTAGCGCCTAGCGGGGGGACGGCAGATACGCAGTATTTT
TRBV19	-	TRBD1	TRBJ1-1	CASSLGTGVDTEAFF	TGTGCCAGTAGCCTCGGGACAGGGGTGGACACTGAAGCTTTCTTT
TRBV21-1	-	-	TRBJ1-2	CASSKGTGGNYGYTF	TGTGCCAGCAGCAAAGGGACAGGGGGAAACTATGGCTACACCTTC
TRBV27	-	-	TRBJ1-1	CASSLKSGWTEAFF	TGTGCCAGCAGTTTAAAGTCGGGTTGGACTGAAGCTTTCTTT
TRBV5-4	few	TRBD2	TRBJ2-1	CASSPYGGSSYNEQFF	TGTGCCAGCAGCCCATACGGGGGGAGCTCCTACAATGAGCAGTTCTTC